The 16 T cell receptor beta chains below were found in one sample sequenced in a study of blood T cell repertoires in COVID-19. TCRdb keeps only in-frame clones here, not all; method: immunoSEQ multiplex PCR. The sample records about 99,000 clones, 88% being singletons. Sequencing was done on a sample of peripheral blood. Receptor source: a man in his forties or fifties with COVID-19, enrolled during active disease.

This chain links TRBV27 with TRBJ2-1; no reliable D call. From germline, CDR1 is MNHEY and CDR2 SMNVEV (reference sequence). Trimming left V 3 bases short and J 0 bases short, with 9 bases between. This CDR3 spans 15 amino acids. CDR3 in DNA: TGTGCCAGCAGTTTCGTCCCGAGCTCCTACAATGAGCAGTTCTTC. Its protein product is CASSFVPSSYNEQFF.

The rearrangement joins TRBV29-1 to TRBJ1-1, with D uncertain. The V end was cut by 3 bases, the J end by 0 bases, with 14 bases between. The CDR3 is 15 residues long. The germline CDR1 and CDR2 sequences are SQVTM and ANQGSEA. The CDR3 coding sequence is TGCAGCGTTGATGCTATCGGCGGAGTGAACACTGAAGCTTTCTTT. It yields the protein CSVDAIGGVNTEAFF.

For this clone: This sample includes further DNA sequences coding for the same CDR3. J is TRBJ1-1 and V is TRBV5-1, with D possibly matching TRBD1 (6 bases). The V end was cut by 1 base, the J end by 1 base, with 8 bases between. Germline CDR1 SGHRS, CDR2 YFSETQ. The CDR3 contains 14 residues. Here the CDR3 reads CASSLQGTNTEAFF. CDR3 DNA: TGCGCCAGCAGCTTGCAGGGGACGAACACTGAAGCTTTCTTT. Filled out from reference TRBV5-1 and TRBJ1-1, the complete variable domain reads KAGVTQTPRYLIKTRGQQVTLSCSPISGHRSVSWYQQTPGQGLQFLFEYFSETQRNKGNFPGRFSGRQFSNSRSEMNVSTLELGDSALYLCASSLQGTNTEAFFGQGTRLTVV.

A single count supports this clone. The chain carries TRBV6-6 and TRBJ2-2; D is perhaps TRBD1 (6 bases). Trimming took 11 bases from V and 7 from J, leaving 20 bases between them. Per the germline V gene, CDR1 is MNHNY and CDR2 is SVGAGI (reference sequence). The CDR3 extends over 14 amino acids. The CDR3 protein is CACSTGFSIGELFF. CDR3 DNA: TGTGCCTGCTCTACAGGGTTTTCGATCGGGGAGCTGTTTTTT.

The chain couples TRBV30 to TRBJ1-2; D is ambiguous. This CDR3 region has 15 residues. Germline V gives CDR1 GTSNPN, CDR2 SVGIG (reference sequence). Trimming stripped 1 base from V and 4 bases from J, with 16 bases between. DNA for the CDR3: TGTGCCTGGAGTGCCAAACGACTTACGCTCTATGGCTACACCTTC. Its translation is CAWSAKRLTLYGYTF.

J is TRBJ1-6 and V is TRBV28; TRBD1 matches 7 bases. The V gene end was trimmed by 7 bases and the J gene end by 12 bases; junction bases not matched to a gene: 15. The CDR3 totals 15 residues. Germline-derived CDR1 and CDR2 are MDHEN and SYDVKM. The CDR3 bases are TGTGCCAGCACCACAGGGACAGTAGTCCTTCTACCCCTCCACTTT. Translated, it gives CASTTGTVVLLPLHF.

This clone has just a few counts. The V gene is TRBV10-1, the J gene TRBJ2-7; D is undetermined. This CDR3 comprises 13 residues. Germline loops: CDR1 WNHNN, CDR2 SYGVQD (reference sequence). V was clipped by 9 bases and J by 1 base, with 13 bases between them. The CDR3 spells CARTLTVSYEQYF. The CDR3 coding sequence is TGCGCCAGGACTTTGACGGTTTCCTACGAGCAGTACTTC.

The chain joins TRBV11-2 to TRBJ2-3; D is perhaps TRBD2 (5 bases). The CDR3 consists of 15 residues. V was clipped by 4 bases and J by 3 bases, with 14 bases between them. CDR1 is SGHAT, CDR2 FQNNGV, per germline. The CDR3 loop is CASSSGVRRTDTQYF. The CDR3 coding sequence is TGTGCCAGCAGCTCCGGGGTGCGGAGGACAGATACGCAGTATTTT.

V usage is TRBV6-5 and J usage is TRBJ1-3, with D hard to call. Germline V gene lookup returns CDR1 MNHEY and CDR2 SVGAGI. CDR3 size: 12 residues. V was shortened by 10 bases and J by 4 bases, with 11 bases between the two germline ends. CDR3 sequence (DNA): TGTGCCACGAGGGATTGGGGAAACACCATATATTTT. Translated, it gives CATRDWGNTIYF.

The chain has TRBV6-1 and TRBJ1-1; the match to TRBD1 covers 10 bases. The length of the CDR3 is 16 residues. With 3 bases clipped from V and 3 bases from J, the junction kept 7 bases outside the gene matches. CDR1 is MNHNS and CDR2 is SASEGT in the germline V gene. The chain's CDR3 is CASSDRGQGIDTEAFF. Written as DNA, the CDR3 is TGTGCCAGCAGTGACCGGGGACAGGGGATTGACACTGAAGCTTTCTTT.

This clone showed up just a few times. J is TRBJ1-5 and V is TRBV4-3; D is unresolved. Germline assignment: CDR1 LGHNA and CDR2 YSLEER. V was pared by 2 bases and J by 3 bases, with 8 bases between. The CDR3 extends over 14 amino acids. DNA of the CDR3: TGCGCCAGCAGCCAACAGGCCTACAATCAGCCCCAGCATTTT. It codes for CASSQQAYNQPQHF.

This chain connects TRBV29-1 to TRBJ1-2, with 10 bases lining up with TRBD1. This CDR3 has 17 amino acids. With 4 bases clipped from V and 5 bases from J, the junction kept 16 bases outside the gene matches. The V gene's germline CDR1 is SQVTM and CDR2 ANQGSEA. CDR3 amino acids: CSVVAGGTGDPAYGYTF. The DNA for the CDR3 is TGCAGCGTTGTTGCCGGAGGGACAGGGGATCCCGCGTATGGCTACACCTTC.

The chain links TRBV12-5 to TRBJ2-1; 9 positions agree with TRBD1. The CDR3 is 14 residues long. Germline lookup yields CDR1 LGHNT and CDR2 FRNRAP. J lost 4 bases, V lost 5 bases, and 3 bases had no gene match. In DNA form, the CDR3 reads TGTGCTAGTGGTAACGGACAGGGGTACAATGAGCAGTTCTTC. Amino acid sequence: CASGNGQGYNEQFF.

V and J are TRBV4-3 and TRBJ2-1; 7 nucleotides line up with TRBD1. Germline-derived CDR1 and CDR2 are LGHNA and YSLEER. With V trimmed by 1 base and J by 4 bases, 7 bases remained unmatched. This CDR3 is built from 16 residues. The CDR3 loop is CASSQVPGQPYNEQFF. CDR3 DNA: TGCGCCAGCAGCCAAGTCCCGGGACAGCCATACAATGAGCAGTTCTTC.

The chain uses TRBV3-1 (or the pseudogene TRBV3-2) and TRBJ1-1; TRBD1 might be the D (6 bases). CDR1 and CDR2 from the germline V gene are LGHDT and YNNKEL (reference sequence). The CDR3 spans 15 residues. V lost 5 bases, J lost 5 bases, and 18 bases lay in between. Here the CDR3 reads CASSDRDIRWTEAFF. For the CDR3, the DNA is TGTGCCAGCAGCGACCGGGACATACGATGGACTGAAGCTTTCTTT.

The chain joins TRBV27 to TRBJ2-7; TRBD2 is a possible D gene (5 bases). V dropped 8 bases and J dropped 7 bases, with 18 bases sitting between them. CDR1 is MNHEY, CDR2 SMNVEV, per germline (reference sequence). The CDR3 consists of 13 residues. CDR3 sequence (DNA): TGTGCCAGCTCTTTAAGTTTTGGGAGAGAGCAGTACTTC. Its translation is CASSLSFGREQYF.